One sample yielded the 26 T cell receptor beta chains listed below, sequenced in a study of shared clonotypes between healthy human individuals. Here immunoSEQ multiplex PCR was the method, and the copy in TCRdb shows in-frame clones only, minus some. The data contain 450,000 or so clones, roughly three quarters of them seen just once; the ten biggest clones take up around 12%. Source material: PBMCs. Source of these receptors: a woman aged 40 to 50 in good health. Some clones in this sample may be carry-over from other donors' samples.

Concerning this clone: An end of the junction does not agree with germline; a read error may underlie this. The J gene is TRBJ2-1, the V gene TRBV7-9; D remains unclear. CDR3 length: 15 residues. CDR1 is SEHNR, CDR2 FQNEAQ, per germline (reference sequence). This CDR3 reads CVSSLVLEAYNEQFF. For the CDR3, the DNA is TGTGTCAGCAGCTTAGTTCTAGAGGCCTACAATGAGCAGTTCTTC. Looking up the rest from reference TRBV7-9 and TRBJ2-1 gives the full variable domain: DTGVSQNPRHKITKRGQNVTFRCDPISEHNRLYWYRQTLGQGPEFLTYFQNEAQLEKSRLLSDRFSAERPKGSFSTLEIQRTEQGDSAMYLCVSSLVLEAYNEQFFGPGTRLTVL.

The chain uses TRBV11-2 and TRBJ2-6; tentative D call: TRBD2 (5 bases). V dropped 1 base and J dropped 2 bases, with 9 bases sitting between them. The CDR3 extends over 16 amino acids. The germline CDR1 and CDR2 sequences are SGHAT and FQNNGV. CDR3 protein: CASSLVRGAGANVLTF. The CDR3 DNA reads TGTGCCAGCAGCTTAGTTCGGGGAGCTGGGGCCAACGTCCTGACTTTC.

This clone was observed a few times. CDR3 in DNA: TGTGCCAGCACCCTCATGGGGGGTTTAGGTGAGGCAGATACGCAGTATTTT. Translated, it gives CASTLMGGLGEADTQYF. V is TRBV28 and J is TRBJ2-3; D is possibly TRBD2 (6 bases). Germline loops: CDR1 MDHEN, CDR2 SYDVKM. The V gene lost 7 bases and the J gene lost 4 bases, with 24 bases spanning the gap. This CDR3 contains 17 residues.

V usage is TRBV11-3 and J usage is TRBJ2-5; D not resolved. Germline CDR1 and CDR2: SGHNT and YENEEA. This CDR3 comprises 13 residues. The germline V and J ends were trimmed by 4 bases and 6 bases, with 12 bases remaining between them. The CDR3 coding sequence is TGTGCCAGCAGCTCCCCAGTCGGGCAGACCCAGTACTTC. It specifies CASSSPVGQTQYF.

The chain links TRBV6-1 to TRBJ1-4, with no clear D. Germline-derived CDR1 and CDR2 are MNHNS and SASEGT. V gave up 3 bases and J gave up 4 bases, with 3 bases separating them. This CDR3 is 12 amino acids long. The CDR3 region is CASSDSNEKLFF. CDR3 DNA: TGTGCCAGCAGTGACAGTAATGAAAAACTGTTTTTT.

About this clone: This sample also contains other DNA sequences that code for the same CDR3. The chain joins TRBV5-1 to TRBJ2-3, with TRBD2 identical over 7 bases. The V and J ends lost 0 bases and 6 bases, in that order; junction bases with no gene match: 1. The CDR3 totals 13 residues. Germline CDR1 SGHRS, CDR2 YFSETQ. The CDR3 nucleotides read TGCGCCAGCAGCTTGGGAGCGGGGGATACGCAGTATTTT. Residues: CASSLGAGDTQYF.

The genes are TRBV28 and TRBJ1-3; D uncertain. Trimming took off 6 bases at V and 2 bases at J, with 11 bases between the two ends. CDR1 MDHEN and CDR2 SYDVKM come from the germline V gene. The CDR3 spans 14 residues. The CDR3 DNA reads TGTGCCAGCAGGGGCGGACGCGCTGGAAACACCATATATTTT. Translating it yields CASRGGRAGNTIYF.

Note on this clone: A much larger clone differs from this one at a single base, so this may be a read error. Other DNA sequences within the sample encode an identical CDR3. DNA for the CDR3: TGTGCCAGCAGTTTTCTCCAGGGGTATAGCAATCAGCCCCAGCACTTT. It is translated as CASSFLQGYSNQPQHF. The chain is built from TRBV28 and TRBJ1-5, with D possibly being TRBD1 (6 bases). Germline assignment: CDR1 MDHEN and CDR2 SYDVKM. The CDR3 covers 16 residues.

DNA of the CDR3: TGTGCCAGCAGCTTCGGGGCGGATGCCACCTACGAGCAGTACTTC. Its protein product is CASSFGADATYEQYF. The chain combines TRBV7-3 with TRBJ2-7; perhaps D is TRBD1 or TRBD2 (5 bases each). The V gene's germline CDR1 is SGHTA and CDR2 FQGTGA. V dropped 3 bases and J dropped 2 bases, with 14 bases sitting between them. The CDR3 is 15 amino acids.

This rearrangement joins TRBV4-2 to TRBJ1-1, with 9 bases that match TRBD1. This CDR3 is built from 14 residues. With 6 bases clipped from V and 3 bases from J, the junction kept 5 bases outside the gene matches. CDR1 LGHNA and CDR2 YNFKEQ come from the germline V gene. The CDR3 nucleotides are TGTGCCAGCAGACGGACAGGGGCGGACACTGAAGCTTTCTTT. It translates to CASRRTGADTEAFF.

The chain is built from TRBV18 and TRBJ2-5; D gene uncertain. CDR1 is KGHSH and CDR2 is LQKENI in the germline V gene. Trimming stripped 5 bases from V and 2 bases from J, with 12 bases between. CDR3 length: 14 residues. CDR3 amino acids: CASSIRSLQETQYF. The CDR3 DNA reads TGTGCCAGCTCAATCCGGTCCCTTCAAGAGACCCAGTACTTC.

The rearrangement uses TRBV7-9 and TRBJ2-1; a possible D gene is TRBD1 (5 bases). Looked up from germline, CDR1 is SEHNR and CDR2 is FQNEAQ (reference sequence). Trimming took off 5 bases at V and 0 bases at J, with 11 bases between the two ends. The CDR3 length is 15 residues. CDR3 in DNA: TGTGCCAGCAGCGCCCGACAGAGCTCCTACAATGAGCAGTTCTTC. Its translation: CASSARQSSYNEQFF.

This chain links TRBV2 with TRBJ1-5; 7 bases fit TRBD1. With V trimmed by 3 bases and J by 3 bases, 14 bases remained unmatched. The CDR3 has 18 residues. The germline V gene encodes CDR1 SNHLY and CDR2 FYNNEI. The CDR3 here is CASSEAGGGVRNNQPQHF. The DNA for the CDR3 is TGTGCCAGCAGTGAGGCCGGAGGGGGCGTGAGGAACAATCAGCCCCAGCATTTT.

By share of the sample, this clone is medium-sized. The same CDR3 can be traced to other DNA sequences in this sample. The rearrangement uses TRBV29-1 and TRBJ2-3, with D tentatively TRBD1 or TRBD2 (7 bases each). V was clipped by 4 bases and J by 2 bases, with 13 bases between them. This CDR3 contains 14 residues. Germline CDR1 reads SQVTM; CDR2 reads ANQGSEA. CDR3 bases: TGCAGCGTTGCTCAGGGGGGGAACACAGATACGCAGTATTTT. Amino acids: CSVAQGGNTDTQYF.

The chain couples TRBV9 to TRBJ2-1; 9 bases are shared with TRBD1. CDR1 and CDR2 from the germline V gene are SGDLS and YYNGEE. Germline trimming cut 4 bases from V and 9 bases from J; bases unmatched to any gene: 11. The CDR3 extends over 15 amino acids. The CDR3 sequence: CASSPRQGEFSEQFF. CDR3 coding DNA: TGTGCCAGCAGCCCCAGACAGGGGGAGTTTAGTGAGCAGTTCTTC.

The chain couples TRBV28 to TRBJ1-2; no reliable D call. This CDR3 contains 14 residues. V lost 1 base to trimming and J lost 8 bases, with 14 bases between them. Germline V gene sequence: CDR1 MDHEN, CDR2 SYDVKM. The CDR3: CASSLSRQGHGYTF. The CDR3 DNA sequence: TGTGCCAGCAGTTTATCCCGGCAAGGCCACGGCTACACCTTC.

The chain employs TRBV7-9 and TRBJ2-3; 7 nucleotides align to TRBD2. The CDR3 has 14 residues. J was trimmed by 0 bases and V by 5 bases; bases with no gene match: 2. Germline V CDR1 and CDR2: SEHNR, FQNEAQ (reference sequence). The CDR3 nucleotides read TGTGCCAGCAGCAACGGGAGGAGCACAGATACGCAGTATTTT. Translated, it gives CASSNGRSTDTQYF.

V is TRBV27 and J is TRBJ1-5; weak D call: TRBD1 (5 bases). V was trimmed by 3 bases and J by 0 bases, leaving 15 bases between them. The CDR3 totals 17 residues. Germline values: CDR1 MNHEY, CDR2 SMNVEV (reference sequence). In DNA form, the CDR3 reads TGTGCCAGCAGTTTTCAGGGACCCAATTATAGCAATCAGCCCCAGCATTTT. Its translation: CASSFQGPNYSNQPQHF.

This clone was detected a few times. The J gene is TRBJ2-1, the V gene TRBV11-2; unclear D gene. Trimming removed 5 bases at V and 0 bases at J, with 14 bases between. This CDR3 region has 16 residues. CDR1 is SGHAT, CDR2 FQNNGV, per germline. In DNA, the CDR3 is TGTGCCAGCAGCATTGGATCTGGGGTCTCCTACAATGAGCAGTTCTTC. As protein: CASSIGSGVSYNEQFF.

This clone showed up just once. Possible read error: a much larger clone is one base away. The rearrangement joins TRBV5-6 to TRBJ1-2; D is perhaps TRBD1 (5 bases). V was shortened by 6 bases and J by 4 bases, with 16 bases between the two germline ends. The CDR3 runs to 14 residues. Germline assignment: CDR1 SGHDT and CDR2 YYEEEE. As DNA, the CDR3 is TGTGCCAGCAACCGAGATGGGGGTAGCTATGGCTACACCTTC. Translating gives CASNRDGGSYGYTF.

About this clone: Given a far larger clone just one base away, this is likely a sequencing read error. The chain couples TRBV7-2 to TRBJ1-1; TRBD1 matches 9 bases. The V gene's germline CDR1 is SGHTA and CDR2 FQGNSA. The CDR3 covers 15 residues. The CDR3 DNA follows: TGTGCCAGCAGCTCCGGACAGGGGACGAACACTGAAACTTTCTTT. Translating it yields CASSSGQGTNTETFF.

J is TRBJ2-7 and V is TRBV12-5; 7 nucleotides align to TRBD2. The germline gives CDR1 LGHNT, CDR2 FRNRAP. V was clipped by 6 bases and J by 2 bases; unmatched bases: 10. The CDR3 is 15 residues long. The CDR3 here is CASGLSRGGTYEQYF. The CDR3 coding sequence is TGTGCTAGTGGCCTCTCGCGGGGAGGGACCTACGAGCAGTACTTC.

The rearrangement links TRBV30 to TRBJ1-3; D is uncertain. Per the germline V gene, CDR1 is GTSNPN and CDR2 is SVGIG (reference sequence). There are 15 residues in the CDR3. V shed 0 bases and J shed 2 bases, with 11 bases lying between them. The CDR3 loop is CAWSVYGSTGNTIYF. Written as DNA, the CDR3 is TGTGCCTGGAGTGTATACGGTTCCACTGGAAACACCATATATTTT.

The chain couples TRBV5-4 to TRBJ2-7; TRBD2 matches 7 bases. Germline lookup yields CDR1 SGHNT and CDR2 YYREEE (reference sequence). V was clipped by 3 bases and J by 4 bases; unmatched bases: 10. This CDR3 comprises 15 residues. The CDR3 coding sequence is TGTGCCAGCAGCTACCCGGGAGGAGGACCTTACGAGCAGTACTTC. It codes for CASSYPGGGPYEQYF.

As concerns this clone: A single base separates this from a much larger clone, so it may be a read error. Different DNA sequences within this sample yield the same CDR3. The genes are TRBV29-1 and TRBJ1-1, with 9 bases identical to TRBD1. The CDR3 is 12 amino acids. Per germline, CDR1 SQVTM and CDR2 ANQGSEA. In DNA, the CDR3 is TGCAGCGTTGAAAGACAGGGGGAGGAAGCCTTCTTT. It encodes CSVERQGEEAFF.

The chain employs TRBV7-3 and TRBJ2-1, with a tentative D call TRBD2 (6 bases). Germline loops: CDR1 SGHTA, CDR2 FQGTGA. There are 14 residues in the CDR3. V was cut by 4 bases and J by 6 bases, with 13 bases left in between. CDR3 coding DNA: TGTGCCAGCAGCTCGGGACTCTGGCCCAATGAGCAGTTCTTC. The encoded protein is CASSSGLWPNEQFF.